Each of the 21 T cell receptor beta chains below was sequenced from the same sample in a study of OX40 agonist ivuxolimab in advanced cancers. Method: immunoSEQ multiplex PCR; TCRdb's copy keeps in-frame clones and lacks some. In the table there are 60,000 to 80,000 clones, nearly 90% of which are singletons. Sequencing was performed on CD4+ or CD8+ T cells sorted from blood, taken in a trial of the OX40 agonist ivuxolimab. The receptor set was obtained from an adult with an advanced solid tumor such as melanoma, head and neck, liver or kidney cancer.

The rearrangement uses TRBV28 and TRBJ2-7; perhaps D is TRBD1 or TRBD2 (5 bases each). Trimming cost V 0 bases and J 2 bases, with 14 bases left between them. The CDR3 spans 16 residues. The germline V gene encodes CDR1 MDHEN and CDR2 SYDVKM. This chain's CDR3 is CASSLWSRGAPYEQYF. The CDR3 bases are TGTGCCAGCAGTTTATGGTCCCGGGGCGCTCCCTACGAGCAGTACTTC.

The chain recombines TRBV28 with TRBJ2-1; weak D call: TRBD1 (6 bases). V lost 8 bases and J lost 0, with 17 bases in between. Germline V gives CDR1 MDHEN, CDR2 SYDVKM. This CDR3 has 16 residues. CDR3 amino acids: CASRRQTGSSYNEQFF. Here the CDR3 DNA reads TGTGCCAGCCGACGGCAGACAGGTAGCTCCTACAATGAGCAGTTCTTC.

V usage is TRBV28 and J usage is TRBJ2-2, with D possibly being TRBD2 (6 bases). This CDR3 comprises 15 residues. V was trimmed by 6 bases and J by 5 bases, leaving 16 bases between them. Germline CDR1 reads MDHEN; CDR2 reads SYDVKM. The CDR3 is CASSAWGGGTGELFF. CDR3 sequence (DNA): TGTGCCAGCAGCGCCTGGGGCGGAGGGACCGGGGAGCTGTTTTTT.

This chain joins TRBV2 and TRBJ1-6, with 9 bases fitting TRBD1. V lost 0 bases, J lost 7 bases, and 4 bases stayed unmatched. Germline V lookup: CDR1 SNHLY, CDR2 FYNNEI. The CDR3 is made up of 16 amino acids. CDR3 DNA sequence: TGTGCCAGCAGTGAAGCGCGGGACAGGGTCAATTCACCCCTCCACTTT. This translates into CASSEARDRVNSPLHF. The whole variable domain, filled in from reference TRBV2 and TRBJ1-6, reads EPEVTQTPSHQVTQMGQEVILRCVPISNHLYFYWYRQILGQKVEFLVSFYNNEISEKSEIFDDQFSVERPDGSNFTLKIRSTKLEDSAMYFCASSEARDRVNSPLHFGNGTRLTVT.

The table lists this clone with a few counts. The chain combines TRBV5-5 with TRBJ1-2; the D gene is possibly TRBD1 (5 bases). With 4 bases removed from V and 4 bases from J, the gap between germline ends came to 14 bases. The V gene's germline CDR1 is SGHKS and CDR2 YYEKEE (reference sequence). The CDR3 has 14 amino acids. This CDR3 reads CASSPIGALYGYTF. The CDR3 nucleotides are TGTGCCAGCAGCCCCATAGGGGCCCTCTATGGCTACACCTTC. Full variable domain (rest looked up from reference TRBV5-5 and TRBJ1-2): DAGVTQSPTHLIKTRGQQVTLRCSPISGHKSVSWYQQVLGQGPQFIFQYYEKEERGRGNFPDRFSARQFPNYSSELNVNALLLGDSALYLCASSPIGALYGYTFGSGTRLTVV.

This chain links TRBV9 with TRBJ1-2; 7 bases are shared with TRBD1. The CDR3 loop spans 14 amino acids. In germline, CDR1 is SGDLS, CDR2 YYNGEE. The V segment lost 3 bases and the J segment 6 bases; nucleotides outside the gene matches: 8. CDR3 nucleotide sequence: TGTGCCAGCAGCGGAGGGACAGAGGGGAATGGCTACACCTTC. It encodes CASSGGTEGNGYTF.

The J gene is TRBJ1-3, the V gene TRBV19; D gene uncertain. This CDR3 has 16 amino acids. The germline gives CDR1 LNHDA, CDR2 SQIVND (reference sequence). Trimming pared 5 bases from V and 0 bases from J, leaving 14 bases between. The DNA for the CDR3 is TGTGCCAGTAGTCCACTGACCAGAAGCTCTGGAAACACCATATATTTT. Amino acid sequence: CASSPLTRSSGNTIYF.

The chain is built from TRBV25-1 and TRBJ2-5; D gene unclear. Germline V lookup: CDR1 MGHDK, CDR2 SYGVNS. Trimming took off 2 bases at V and 6 bases at J, with 7 bases between the two ends. This CDR3 contains 12 residues. CDR3 sequence: CASSETGKTQYF. The CDR3 DNA follows: TGTGCCAGCAGTGAAACTGGGAAGACCCAGTACTTC.

This clone was seen only a few times. The chain is built from TRBV4-1 and TRBJ1-2; maybe TRBD1 (5 bases). Germline CDR1 reads MGHRA; CDR2 reads YSYEKL. CDR3 length: 14 residues. Trimming stripped 4 bases from V and 4 bases from J, with 13 bases between. The CDR3 DNA sequence: TGCGCCAGCAGCCCCGGACGGAGGGGCTATGGCTACACCTTC. Protein sequence: CASSPGRRGYGYTF.

The V and J genes are TRBV5-6 and TRBJ2-1; D is ambiguous. The CDR3 extends over 13 amino acids. Trimming removed 4 bases from V and 2 bases from J, with 7 bases in between. The germline V gene has CDR1 SGHDT and CDR2 YYEEEE. As DNA, the CDR3 is TGTGCCAGCAGCGACGGGCCCTACAATGAGCAGTTCTTC. It specifies CASSDGPYNEQFF.

The chain couples TRBV19 to TRBJ2-1, with 9 bases lining up with TRBD1. Looked up from germline, CDR1 is LNHDA and CDR2 is SQIVND (reference sequence). The J segment lost 5 bases and the V segment lost 0 bases, leaving 2 bases of the junction unmatched. This CDR3 contains 15 residues. DNA for the CDR3: TGTGCCAGTAGTATAGAGGGACAGGGAGACAATGAGCAGTTCTTC. Protein product: CASSIEGQGDNEQFF.

The chain is built from TRBV5-4 and TRBJ1-1; D is unresolved. Germline CDR1 and CDR2: SGHNT and YYREEE (reference sequence). This CDR3 comprises 14 residues. Trimming stripped 0 bases from V and 1 base from J, with 7 bases between. In DNA form, the CDR3 reads TGTGCCAGCAGCTTGGTACGGGAGAACACTGAAGCTTTCTTT. This sequence encodes CASSLVRENTEAFF.

The chain combines TRBV29-1 with TRBJ2-7; 7 bases are a match to TRBD1. This CDR3 is built from 15 residues. Losses at the gene ends were 7 bases for V and 0 bases for J; bases not matched to a gene: 12. Germline CDR1 is SQVTM and CDR2 is ANQGSEA. The CDR3 region has the DNA TGCAGCGCTAGGCAATGGGACAGATCCTCCTACGAGCAGTACTTC. It translates to CSARQWDRSSYEQYF.

The chain recombines TRBV6-4 with TRBJ1-6, with no clear D. The CDR3 consists of 17 residues. Germline lookup yields CDR1 MRHNA and CDR2 SNTAGT. Trimming removed 6 bases from V and 0 bases from J, with 15 bases in between. The CDR3 loop reads CASRRLGFSSYNSPLHF. CDR3 DNA: TGTGCCAGCAGACGCTTAGGTTTCAGCTCCTATAATTCACCCCTCCACTTT.

This clone was recorded only once. The chain couples TRBV2 to TRBJ1-2; 10 bases are shared with TRBD1. Germline-derived CDR1 and CDR2 are SNHLY and FYNNEI. This CDR3 is built from 16 residues. The J segment lost 5 bases and the V segment lost 2 bases, leaving 8 bases of the junction unmatched. Here the CDR3 reads CASSERKDRGRYGYTF. The CDR3 bases are TGTGCCAGCAGTGAAAGGAAGGACAGGGGGAGGTATGGCTACACCTTC. Complete variable domain (other parts from reference TRBV2 and TRBJ1-2): EPEVTQTPSHQVTQMGQEVILRCVPISNHLYFYWYRQILGQKVEFLVSFYNNEISEKSEIFDDQFSVERPDGSNFTLKIRSTKLEDSAMYFCASSERKDRGRYGYTFGSGTRLTVV.

The chain carries TRBV19 and TRBJ2-3, with 14 bases that match TRBD2. Germline CDR1 LNHDA, CDR2 SQIVND (reference sequence). Trimming took 6 bases from V and 9 from J; bases not matched to a gene: 8. The CDR3 is made up of 15 amino acids. As DNA, the CDR3 is TGTGCCAGTAGGCAGACTAGCGGGAGGGTGGGGACGCAGTATTTT. Translating it yields CASRQTSGRVGTQYF.

The chain carries TRBV7-3 and TRBJ2-2; perhaps D is TRBD1 or TRBD2 (5 bases each). Trimming removed 5 bases at V and 0 bases at J, with 10 bases between. The CDR3 length is 15 residues. Germline V gives CDR1 SGHTA, CDR2 FQGTGA. The CDR3 region is CASSRDLANTGELFF. In nucleotides, the CDR3 is TGTGCCAGCAGCCGGGACCTCGCGAACACCGGGGAGCTGTTTTTT.

The genes are TRBV7-3 and TRBJ2-3; 9 bases map to TRBD2. V was pared by 5 bases and J by 6 bases, with 12 bases of the junction left unmatched. Germline CDR1 is SGHTA and CDR2 is FQGTGA. CDR3 length: 16 residues. The CDR3 coding sequence is TGTGCCAGCAGCGATCTAGCGGGACTAGCAGGGGATACGCAGTATTTT. This gives the protein CASSDLAGLAGDTQYF.

The chain carries TRBV4-1 and TRBJ1-2; 7 nucleotides line up with TRBD1. The CDR3 extends over 16 amino acids. Trimming cost V 0 bases and J 4 bases; bases outside gene matches: 8. The germline gives CDR1 MGHRA, CDR2 YSYEKL. CDR3 residues: CASSQDRDSLPYGYTF. CDR3 nucleotides: TGCGCCAGCAGCCAAGACCGGGACAGCTTACCCTATGGCTACACCTTC.

In DNA form, the CDR3 reads TGTGCCAGCTCACCACGGGGAGCAGCGGGGGAGCAGTACTTC. This translates into CASSPRGAAGEQYF. The chain recombines TRBV18 with TRBJ2-7; 7 bases line up with TRBD2. In germline, CDR1 is KGHSH, CDR2 LQKENI. CDR3 length: 14 amino acids. V lost 1 base to trimming and J lost 7 bases; unmatched junction nucleotides: 7.

CDR3 coding DNA: TGTGCCAGCAGCCAGACTAGCGGGAGGTCCTACGAGCAGTACTTC. It yields the protein CASSQTSGRSYEQYF. V gene TRBV6-5 combines with J gene TRBJ2-7; TRBD2 aligns across 13 bases. The CDR3 length is 15 residues. Germline V gene sequence: CDR1 MNHEY, CDR2 SVGAGI. J gave up 1 base and V 6 bases, and 3 bases lay outside the gene matches.